The 2 T cell receptor beta chains given below trace back to one sample, sequenced in a study of T cells after yellow fever vaccination. MiXCR, run by TCRdb on the 5' RACE reads, gives a single entry per CDR3 protein. This table has hundreds of thousands of distinct CDR3 sequences, around 20% appearing once. Sequenced here: PBMCs, sampled before the yellow fever booster vaccination. These receptors were taken from a man aged 18 to 29 who received the YFV17D yellow fever vaccine.

The chain links TRBV12-3 or TRBV12-4 to TRBJ1-5, with D unresolved. V lost 9 bases and J lost 6, with 9 bases in between. The CDR3 covers 11 residues. The DNA of the CDR3 is TGTGCCAGTCCTGCCCTTCAGCCCCAGCATTTT. Translated: CASPALQPQHF.

This clonotype came up many times. The chain has TRBV20-1 and TRBJ2-1; 8 bases match TRBD2. From germline, CDR1 is DFQATT and CDR2 SNEGSKA (reference sequence). CDR3 length: 15 residues. With V trimmed by 0 bases and J by 5 bases, 6 bases remained unmatched. The CDR3 DNA sequence: TGCAGTGCTAGAGAGGAGCGGGGGATCCACAATGAGCAGTTCTTC. It codes for CSAREERGIHNEQFF.